The rows below give T cell receptor beta chains drawn from one sample of a study of T cell repertoires in cytomegalovirus infection. TCRdb ran MiXCR on the reads and lists one entry per CDR3 protein. This repertoire shows 100,000 to 150,000 distinct CDR3 sequences, about 32% found once; its top ten account for around 54%. Antigens of these TCRs are unknown. The specimen comprised CD8+ T cells from cultured PBMCs, sampled from culture after CMV antigen stimulation. The receptors originated from a human donor in good health (CMV status not recorded). Some clones in this sample may be carry-over from other donors' samples. Both conserved end residues are part of each CDR3. The order of the fields is clone size, D gene, V gene, J gene, CDR3 DNA, CDR3 protein. The D gene is left open where the match is weak. Rows give clone size only sometimes, using once, few, many, or a class for an expanded clone.

clone size: .; D gene: TRBD2; V gene: TRBV20-1; J gene: TRBJ2-2; CDR3 DNA: TGCAGTGCTAGAGCCAGCGGGGGGCCCGCGAACACCGGGGAGCTGTTTTTT; CDR3 protein: CSARASGGPANTGELFF
clone size: few; D gene: .; V gene: TRBV19; J gene: TRBJ2-1; CDR3 DNA: TGTGCCAGTAGTGGGGGCTGGGGATACAATGAGCAGTTCTTC; CDR3 protein: CASSGGWGYNEQFF
clone size: .; D gene: TRBD2; V gene: TRBV7-2; J gene: TRBJ2-3; CDR3 DNA: TGTGCCAGCAGCCCGGGACTAGCGGGGGGGACAGATACGCAGTATTTT; CDR3 protein: CASSPGLAGGTDTQYF
clone size: .; D gene: TRBD1; V gene: TRBV20-1; J gene: TRBJ2-7; CDR3 DNA: TGCAGTGCTAGACTTCGGACAGGGGGGGCCGAGCAGTACTTC; CDR3 protein: CSARLRTGGAEQYF
clone size: .; D gene: TRBD1; V gene: TRBV19; J gene: TRBJ2-4; CDR3 DNA: TGTGCCAGTAGTTTCCGGGGACAGGGAGGGGACATTCAGTACTTC; CDR3 protein: CASSFRGQGGDIQYF
clone size: .; D gene: .; V gene: TRBV4-3; J gene: TRBJ1-5; CDR3 DNA: TGCGCCAGCAGCCAAGATCAGGGGTTGCAGCCCCAGCATTTT; CDR3 protein: CASSQDQGLQPQHF
clone size: .; D gene: .; V gene: TRBV11-2; J gene: TRBJ2-7; CDR3 DNA: TGTGCCAGCAGCCCAAACGTCAACATCTACGAGCAGTACTTC; CDR3 protein: CASSPNVNIYEQYF
clone size: many; D gene: .; V gene: TRBV6-1; J gene: TRBJ1-3; CDR3 DNA: TGTGCCAGCAGTCTCAGAGGGCCGTACTCTGGAAACACCATATATTTT; CDR3 protein: CASSLRGPYSGNTIYF
clone size: few; D gene: .; V gene: TRBV7-4; J gene: TRBJ2-7; CDR3 DNA: TGTGCCAGCAGCCCCCCACAGGGAACCTACGAGCAGTACTTC; CDR3 protein: CASSPPQGTYEQYF
clone size: few; D gene: TRBD1; V gene: TRBV6-1; J gene: TRBJ2-2; CDR3 DNA: TGTGCCAGCAGCCCGGACAGGGCCTCTGAGCTGTTTTTT; CDR3 protein: CASSPDRASELFF
clone size: .; D gene: TRBD1; V gene: TRBV7-9; J gene: TRBJ2-5; CDR3 DNA: TGTGCCAGCAGCCGTCCGACAGGGTTGCAAGAGACCCAGTACTTC; CDR3 protein: CASSRPTGLQETQYF
clone size: many; D gene: .; V gene: TRBV7-2; J gene: TRBJ2-7; CDR3 DNA: TGTGCCAGCAGCCTGGTGGCTCGGGGAGACTACGAGCAGTACTTC; CDR3 protein: CASSLVARGDYEQYF
clone size: .; D gene: TRBD2; V gene: TRBV11-3; J gene: TRBJ2-3; CDR3 DNA: TGTGCCAGCAGCCCTCCGACTAGCGGATACACAGATACGCAGTATTTT; CDR3 protein: CASSPPTSGYTDTQYF
clone size: .; D gene: TRBD2; V gene: TRBV4-2; J gene: TRBJ2-2; CDR3 DNA: TGTGCCAGCAGCCAAGATCCCCCCAGCGGGGGTGGCGGGGAGCTGTTTTTT; CDR3 protein: CASSQDPPSGGGGELFF
clone size: .; D gene: .; V gene: TRBV7-2; J gene: TRBJ2-5; CDR3 DNA: TGTGCCAGCAGCTTCACGGACAGCCAAGAGACCCAGTACTTC; CDR3 protein: CASSFTDSQETQYF
clone size: .; D gene: .; V gene: TRBV6-1; J gene: TRBJ2-5; CDR3 DNA: TGTGCCAGCAGTGAAATTTCAGGGACTCTGGAGACCCAGTACTTC; CDR3 protein: CASSEISGTLETQYF
clone size: .; D gene: .; V gene: TRBV7-6; J gene: TRBJ2-7; CDR3 DNA: TGTGCCAGCAGCTTAACATCCGGACGCGACAGATCCTACGAGCAGTACTTC; CDR3 protein: CASSLTSGRDRSYEQYF
clone size: .; D gene: .; V gene: TRBV7-7; J gene: TRBJ2-2; CDR3 DNA: TGTGCTAGCAGCCCTTTCACCGAGTTGGGGGGCGATTCCGGGGAGCTGTTTTTT; CDR3 protein: CASSPFTELGGDSGELFF
clone size: .; D gene: .; V gene: TRBV12-3/TRBV12-4; J gene: TRBJ1-1; CDR3 DNA: TGTGCCAGCAGATCTACAGGGTATGAAGCTTTCTTT; CDR3 protein: CASRSTGYEAFF
clone size: .; D gene: TRBD1; V gene: TRBV28; J gene: TRBJ1-1; CDR3 DNA: TGTGCCAGCAGTGATGCCGGGACAGGGAACCGGAACACTGAAGCTTTCTTT; CDR3 protein: CASSDAGTGNRNTEAFF
clone size: .; D gene: .; V gene: TRBV7-8; J gene: TRBJ2-5; CDR3 DNA: TGTACCAGCAGCTTATTCCTACACCCGCAAGAGACCCAGTACTTC; CDR3 protein: CTSSLFLHPQETQYF
clone size: many; D gene: TRBD1; V gene: TRBV7-2; J gene: TRBJ2-5; CDR3 DNA: TGTGCCAGCAGCTTAAACACAGGGGAGTACCAAGAGACCCAGTACTTC; CDR3 protein: CASSLNTGEYQETQYF
clone size: many; D gene: .; V gene: TRBV7-2; J gene: TRBJ1-5; CDR3 DNA: TGTGCCAGCAGCTTAGCGGGGGGGTGGGGTGGCAATCAGCCCCAGCATTTT; CDR3 protein: CASSLAGGWGGNQPQHF
clone size: many; D gene: TRBD1; V gene: TRBV7-2; J gene: TRBJ1-4; CDR3 DNA: TGTGCCAGCAGCCCCAGGACAGGAATTAATGAAAAACTGTTTTTT; CDR3 protein: CASSPRTGINEKLFF
clone size: .; D gene: .; V gene: TRBV12-3/TRBV12-4; J gene: TRBJ2-1; CDR3 DNA: TGTGCCAGCAGTTTTAAGTCCGCTTTAAAGGATGAGCAGTTCTTC; CDR3 protein: CASSFKSALKDEQFF
clone size: many; D gene: .; V gene: TRBV7-2; J gene: TRBJ1-2; CDR3 DNA: TGTGCCAGCAGCCCCAGATCTTCGGGCTACACCTTC; CDR3 protein: CASSPRSSGYTF
clone size: many; D gene: TRBD1; V gene: TRBV7-2; J gene: TRBJ2-7; CDR3 DNA: TGTGCCAGCAGCTCCCCATCAACGCTCACTAATTCGGGACAGCAATACGAGCAGTACTTC; CDR3 protein: CASSSPSTLTNSGQQYEQYF
clone size: .; D gene: .; V gene: TRBV6-6; J gene: TRBJ2-3; CDR3 DNA: TGTGCCAGCAGTTACTCGTTTCCTCCGTTGGATACGCAGTATTTT; CDR3 protein: CASSYSFPPLDTQYF
clone size: many; D gene: .; V gene: TRBV7-6; J gene: TRBJ2-7; CDR3 DNA: TGTGCCAGCAGCCCCGACGGGGGGCCCAACTACGAGCAGTACTTC; CDR3 protein: CASSPDGGPNYEQYF
clone size: few; D gene: TRBD1; V gene: TRBV6-1; J gene: TRBJ2-3; CDR3 DNA: TGTGCCAGCAGCGACGGGACAGGGCCACACTTAGCAGATACGCAGTATTTT; CDR3 protein: CASSDGTGPHLADTQYF
clone size: .; D gene: .; V gene: TRBV6-6; J gene: TRBJ1-6; CDR3 DNA: TGTGCCAGCGGGGAGAGGGACCTCCTCTATAATTCACCCCTCCACTTT; CDR3 protein: CASGERDLLYNSPLHF
clone size: few; D gene: .; V gene: TRBV5-1; J gene: TRBJ2-1; CDR3 DNA: TGCGCCAGCAGCTCCTCGAATGACACCTCCGTGCAGTTCTTC; CDR3 protein: CASSSSNDTSVQFF
clone size: many; D gene: .; V gene: TRBV7-2; J gene: TRBJ1-2; CDR3 DNA: TGTGCCAGCAGCTTAGCGGGGGGTCCAAGGGGCTACACCTTC; CDR3 protein: CASSLAGGPRGYTF
clone size: .; D gene: TRBD2; V gene: TRBV7-3; J gene: TRBJ2-1; CDR3 DNA: TGTGCCAGCAGCCTAGTGACGAGCGGGGGCCACAATGAGCAGTTCTTC; CDR3 protein: CASSLVTSGGHNEQFF
clone size: few; D gene: TRBD1; V gene: TRBV27; J gene: TRBJ1-2; CDR3 DNA: TGTGCCAGCAGTTCGACAGGGGGGTTATATGGCTACACCTTC; CDR3 protein: CASSSTGGLYGYTF
clone size: .; D gene: .; V gene: TRBV20-1; J gene: TRBJ1-1; CDR3 DNA: TGCAGTGCTAAAGTGAGACAGATGAACACTGAAGCTTTCTTT; CDR3 protein: CSAKVRQMNTEAFF
clone size: .; D gene: .; V gene: TRBV10-3; J gene: TRBJ2-5; CDR3 DNA: TGTGCCATCAGTGAGTGGAGCGGCGCTGGAGAGACCCAGTACTTC; CDR3 protein: CAISEWSGAGETQYF